The entry below gives a single T cell receptor (beta chain) sequence along with its context. The protocol was immunoSEQ multiplex PCR, while the TCRdb copy is restricted to in-frame clones and leaves out a portion. The data hold tens of thousands of clones, with about 79% observed a single time. The length of the CDR3 is 15 residues. CDR1 and CDR2 from the germline V gene are MDHEN and SYDVKM. J gave up 8 bases and V 1 base, and 6 bases lay outside the gene matches. The data are from a study of blood T cell repertoires in COVID-19. The chain uses TRBV28 and TRBJ1-5; TRBD1 aligns across 9 bases. Sequencing was carried out using peripheral blood. The sequence was obtained from a human donor in a cohort sampled during active COVID-19. The CDR3 bases are TGTGCCAGCAGTTTATTAGGGACAGGGAGGGAGCCCCAGCATTTT. It specifies CASSLLGTGREPQHF.